Detailed here is one T cell receptor beta chain. Measured with immunoSEQ multiplex PCR; TCRdb has only the in-frame clones, and not every one. The sample shows 55,000 to 80,000 clones, about 96% of them seen only once. This record belongs to a study of brain T cells in children with intractable seizures. The CDR3 consists of 16 residues. Germline CDR1 reads KGHSH; CDR2 reads LQKENI. V was clipped by 3 bases and J by 2 bases; unmatched bases: 6. The receptor comes from a boy younger than two with focal cortical dysplasia and intractable seizures. V gene TRBV18 combines with J gene TRBJ1-5, with 8 bases fitting TRBD1. This material consisted of peripheral blood, taken at surgery. DNA for the CDR3: TGTGCCAGCTCACCCTCTGGACAGGGTGGCAATCAGCCCCAGCATTTT. Its translation is CASSPSGQGGNQPQHF.